The 25 T cell receptor beta chains reported below all come from one sample, sequenced in a study of blood T cell repertoires in COVID-19. Assay used: immunoSEQ multiplex PCR; TCRdb lists only in-frame clones, some missing. The profile shows tens of thousands of clones, 75% to 90% of them singletons. The specimen sequenced was peripheral blood. All receptors come from a human donor in a cohort sampled during active COVID-19.

This sequence joins TRBV5-1 and TRBJ2-7; D possibly corresponds to TRBD2 (6 bases). The CDR3 totals 13 residues. Per the germline V gene, CDR1 is SGHRS and CDR2 is YFSETQ. The germline V and J ends were trimmed by 0 bases and 6 bases, with 10 bases remaining between them. CDR3 DNA: TGCGCCAGCAGCTTGGGGGGGGTTGGCGAGCAGTACTTC. Encoded protein: CASSLGGVGEQYF.

For the CDR3, the DNA is TGCGCCAGCAGCTCCCCCACACAGGGGAACTATGGCTACACCTTC. Translating gives CASSSPTQGNYGYTF. The V and J genes are TRBV5-1 and TRBJ1-2; 7 bases line up with TRBD1. CDR3 length equals 15 residues. Germline values: CDR1 SGHRS, CDR2 YFSETQ. After removal of 3 bases from V and 2 bases from J, the junction contained 7 bases not matched to a gene.

The chain combines TRBV29-1 with TRBJ2-7; TRBD2 agrees at 7 bases. This CDR3 has 15 residues. Germline loops: CDR1 SQVTM, CDR2 ANQGSEA. V was clipped by 1 base and J by 5 bases; unmatched bases: 11. The CDR3 spells CSVEGWNGRTDEQYF. CDR3 DNA sequence: TGCAGCGTTGAAGGGTGGAACGGGAGGACGGACGAGCAGTACTTC.

The chain uses TRBV19 and TRBJ2-7; TRBD1 matches at 7 bases. The CDR3 extends over 14 amino acids. CDR1 is LNHDA and CDR2 is SQIVND in the germline V gene (reference sequence). CDR3 in DNA: TGTGCACCAGTAGGGCGCAGGACAGGCTACGAGCAGTACTTC. Its protein product is CAPVGRRTGYEQYF. The full variable domain, with the rest looked up from reference TRBV19 and TRBJ2-7, is DGGITQSPKYLFRKEGQNVTLSCEQNLNHDAMYWYRQDPGQGLRLIYYSQIVNDFQKGDIAEGYSVSREKKESFPLTVTSAQKNPTAFYLCAPVGRRTGYEQYFGPGTRLTVT.

This sequence joins TRBV2 and TRBJ1-6; tentative D call: TRBD1 (6 bases). Trimming took off 9 bases at V and 7 bases at J, with 10 bases between the two ends. CDR1 is SNHLY, CDR2 FYNNEI, per germline. The CDR3 length is 12 residues. CDR3 amino acids: CASRTENSPLHF. Written as DNA, the CDR3 is TGTGCCAGTAGGACAGAGAATTCACCCCTCCACTTT.

This clone has just one count. J is TRBJ1-5 and V is TRBV28; 7 bases agree with TRBD1. The CDR3 consists of 16 residues. CDR1 and CDR2 (germline): MDHEN, SYDVKM. The V and J ends lost 7 bases and 4 bases, in that order; junction bases with no gene match: 13. CDR3 in DNA: TGTGCCAGCAAAAGGGGTTCCAGGGGGGTTAATCAGCCCCAGCATTTT. This sequence encodes CASKRGSRGVNQPQHF.

The chain carries TRBV25-1 and TRBJ2-1, with 10 positions matching TRBD1. Trimming took 8 bases from V and 9 from J; bases not matched to a gene: 10. The CDR3 consists of 14 residues. Per germline, CDR1 MGHDK and CDR2 SYGVNS. This CDR3 reads CASSQTGGWGEQFF. CDR3 sequence (DNA): TGTGCCAGCTCTCAGACAGGGGGCTGGGGTGAGCAGTTCTTC.

The gene calls are TRBV28 and TRBJ2-7; TRBD2 agrees at 13 bases. The CDR3 covers 16 residues. The V gene end was trimmed by 3 bases and the J gene end by 4 bases; junction bases not matched to a gene: 6. CDR1 is MDHEN and CDR2 is SYDVKM in the germline V gene. The CDR3 sequence is CASSFGTSGDLYEQYF. The CDR3 DNA is TGTGCCAGCAGTTTCGGGACTAGCGGGGACCTATACGAGCAGTACTTC.

The rearrangement uses TRBV5-1 and TRBJ2-1; the D gene is possibly TRBD2 (5 bases). Trimming pared 5 bases from V and 3 bases from J, leaving 12 bases between. Germline V gene data show CDR1 as SGHRS and CDR2 as YFSETQ. The CDR3 consists of 14 residues. CDR3 loop: CASSLTTGYNEQFF. The CDR3 DNA reads as TGCGCCAGCAGTTTGACTACCGGCTACAATGAGCAGTTCTTC.

J is TRBJ2-2 and V is TRBV19; 12 positions agree with TRBD1. J lost 4 bases, V lost 6 bases, and 3 bases had no gene match. Germline lookup yields CDR1 LNHDA and CDR2 SQIVND (reference sequence). The CDR3 extends over 15 amino acids. DNA of the CDR3: TGTGCCAGTAGGGGACAGGGGGCAACCACCGGGGAGCTGTTTTTT. This translates into CASRGQGATTGELFF.

J is TRBJ1-2 and V is TRBV5-6, with TRBD1 matching 7 bases. Germline loops: CDR1 SGHDT, CDR2 YYEEEE. V gave up 0 bases and J gave up 8 bases; unmatched junction bases: 7. The CDR3 sequence is 14 residues long. The CDR3 reads CASSLARGRGGYTF. The CDR3 DNA reads as TGTGCCAGCAGCTTGGCGAGGGGGCGCGGGGGCTACACCTTC.

The chain recombines TRBV6-4 with TRBJ2-3; weak D call: TRBD2 (5 bases). V was pared by 0 bases and J by 2 bases, with 6 bases between. From germline, CDR1 is MRHNA and CDR2 SNTAGT. The CDR3 consists of 14 residues. In DNA form, the CDR3 reads TGTGCCAGCAGTGACTCGGGAGACACAGATACGCAGTATTTT. This gives the protein CASSDSGDTDTQYF.

The V call is TRBV15, the J call TRBJ1-5, with D hard to call. With 0 bases removed from V and 2 bases from J, the gap between germline ends came to 8 bases. Per the germline V gene, CDR1 is LNHNV and CDR2 is YYDKDF (reference sequence). The CDR3 extends over 15 amino acids. The CDR3 coding sequence is TGTGCCACCAGCAGAGACAGATCCCGCAATCAGCCCCAGCATTTT. It specifies CATSRDRSRNQPQHF. Combining the CDR3 with reference TRBV15 and TRBJ1-5 gives the whole variable domain DAMVIQNPRYQVTQFGKPVTLSCSQTLNHNVMYWYQQKSSQAPKLLFHYYDKDFNNEADTPDNFQSRRPNTSFCFLDIRSPGLGDTAMYLCATSRDRSRNQPQHFGDGTRLSIL.

The chain couples TRBV7-2 to TRBJ2-7, with D possibly being TRBD2 (6 bases). CDR1 and CDR2 from the germline V gene are SGHTA and FQGNSA. The CDR3 sequence is 13 residues long. The V end lost 4 bases, the J end lost 1 base, and 8 bases lay between the germline ends. The CDR3, as DNA: TGTGCCAGCAGCTCGGGACTGTCCTACGAGCAGTACTTC. Protein: CASSSGLSYEQYF.

This clone occurred once. The genes are TRBV27 and TRBJ2-7; 12 bases line up with TRBD2. Germline loops: CDR1 MNHEY, CDR2 SMNVEV (reference sequence). With V trimmed by 8 bases and J by 4 bases, 3 bases remained unmatched. The CDR3 totals 13 residues. This CDR3 is CASRTSGKYEQYF. The CDR3, as DNA: TGTGCCAGCCGGACTAGCGGGAAGTACGAGCAGTACTTC.

V and J are TRBV5-5 and TRBJ2-1; TRBD2 agrees at 8 bases. The CDR3 has 16 amino acids. Per the germline V gene, CDR1 is SGHKS and CDR2 is YYEKEE (reference sequence). Losses at the gene ends were 5 bases for V and 4 bases for J; bases not matched to a gene: 11. Here the CDR3 DNA reads TGTGCCAGCAGATCGGGAGGGCTAGCGGGTTACAATGAGCAGTTCTTC. This codes for CASRSGGLAGYNEQFF.

CDR3 in DNA: TGCGCCAGCAGCCAACCGCCGCTAGCGGAGGGGTGCGAGCAGTACTTC. It encodes CASSQPPLAEGCEQYF. The V and J genes are TRBV23-1 and TRBJ2-7, with 7 positions matching TRBD2. TRBV23-1 is an ORF, with its function uncertain. The junction had 17 bases not matched to a gene; V was cut back by 6 bases and J by 6 bases. This CDR3 contains 16 residues.

The chain has TRBV18 and TRBJ1-3; no definite D call. Germline assignment: CDR1 KGHSH and CDR2 LQKENI. The CDR3 has 15 amino acids. The V end was cut by 2 bases, the J end by 0 bases, with 8 bases between. The CDR3 loop is CASSPADTSGNTIYF. CDR3 in DNA: TGTGCCAGCTCACCAGCGGATACCTCTGGAAACACCATATATTTT.

This clone was observed a handful of times. This chain uses TRBV6-1 with TRBJ1-5; D is ambiguous. Germline CDR1 reads MNHNS; CDR2 reads SASEGT. This CDR3 has 14 residues. V lost 1 base and J 5 bases, leaving 9 bases between the germline ends. The DNA for the CDR3 is TGTGCCAGCAGTGAAGACAGTACCTATCAGCCCCAGCATTTT. This translates into CASSEDSTYQPQHF.

The genes are TRBV6-5 and TRBJ1-5, with 7 bases that match TRBD1. This CDR3 spans 15 amino acids. The trim removed 6 bases at V and 2 bases at J, leaving 7 bases unmatched. Germline values: CDR1 MNHEY, CDR2 SVGAGI. As DNA, the CDR3 is TGTGCCAGCAGCCTGACAGGGAATGGCAATCAGCCCCAGCATTTT. The encoded protein is CASSLTGNGNQPQHF.

This clone occurred once. This chain connects TRBV3-1 (or the pseudogene TRBV3-2) to TRBJ2-5; 12 bases align to TRBD1. With V trimmed by 4 bases and J by 4 bases, 4 bases remained unmatched. Germline lookup yields CDR1 LGHDT and CDR2 YNNKEL (reference sequence). This CDR3 is built from 15 residues. In nucleotides, the CDR3 is TGTGCCAGCAGCCGGGACAGGGGGCGGAGAGAGACCCAGTACTTC. Translated, it gives CASSRDRGRRETQYF.

The chain joins TRBV11-3 to TRBJ2-1; D may be TRBD1 (6 bases). Germline CDR1 and CDR2: SGHNT and YENEEA. CDR3 length equals 16 residues. V gave up 1 base and J gave up 0 bases, with 10 bases separating them. The CDR3 sequence: CASSLGTVSSYNEQFF. The CDR3 region has the DNA TGTGCCAGCAGCTTAGGGACAGTATCCTCCTACAATGAGCAGTTCTTC. Full variable domain (outside the CDR3, taken from reference TRBV11-3 and TRBJ2-1): EAGVVQSPRYKIIEKKQPVAFWCNPISGHNTLYWYLQNLGQGPELLIRYENEEAVDDSQLPKDRFSAERLKGVDSTLKIQPAELGDSAVYLCASSLGTVSSYNEQFFGPGTRLTVL.

This clone has only one observation. The chain couples TRBV2 to TRBJ1-6, with TRBD1 identical over 7 bases. V lost 8 bases and J lost 14; bases outside the gene matches: 6. The CDR3 covers 11 residues. The germline CDR1 and CDR2 sequences are SNHLY and FYNNEI. The CDR3 DNA is TGTGCCAGCCTGGGGACAGAGGCCCTCCACTTT. Amino acids: CASLGTEALHF.

The genes are TRBV5-4 and TRBJ2-5; tentatively, D is TRBD1 (7 bases). The CDR3 is 17 residues long. CDR1 is SGHNT, CDR2 YYREEE, per germline (reference sequence). Trimming removed 0 bases from V and 2 bases from J, with 17 bases in between. CDR3 sequence reads: CASSLAVGQGGQETQYF. Here the CDR3 DNA reads TGTGCCAGCAGCTTGGCCGTTGGGCAGGGGGGACAAGAGACCCAGTACTTC.

The V call is TRBV28, the J call TRBJ2-7, with 8 bases fitting TRBD1. Trimming removed 5 bases from V and 4 bases from J; junction bases left unmatched: 10. CDR3 length: 15 residues. The V gene's germline CDR1 is MDHEN and CDR2 SYDVKM. The CDR3 spells CASSPYTGGRYEQYF. Written as DNA, the CDR3 is TGTGCCAGCAGTCCGTATACAGGGGGGAGGTACGAGCAGTACTTC.